The 6 T cell receptor beta chains listed next were all sequenced from one sample in a study of blood T cell repertoires in COVID-19. Generated by immunoSEQ multiplex PCR, the TCRdb table keeps only in-frame clones and is missing some. The data contain about 130,000 clones, around 88% of them singletons. The source material was peripheral blood. The source is a man aged 45 to 65 with acute or convalescent COVID-19.

The CDR3 is CASSTNSRVFYEQYF. CDR3 coding DNA: TGTGCCAGCAGTACCAATTCACGAGTATTCTACGAGCAGTACTTC. The genes are TRBV27 and TRBJ2-7; D call uncertain. The V gene's germline CDR1 is MNHEY and CDR2 SMNVEV (reference sequence). Trimming took 5 bases from V and 3 from J, leaving 17 bases between them. The CDR3 has 15 amino acids.

The J gene is TRBJ2-7, the V gene TRBV28, with D tentatively TRBD2 (7 bases). Trimming left V 6 bases short and J 3 bases short, with 18 bases between. Germline CDR1 MDHEN, CDR2 SYDVKM. The CDR3 has 15 amino acids. CDR3 nucleotides: TGTGCCAGCAGGTCGGGGGGCGCGGATGGCTACGAGCAGTACTTC. Translation: CASRSGGADGYEQYF.

The genes are TRBV5-1 and TRBJ2-1; TRBD2 matches 14 bases. The CDR3 length is 18 residues. Germline-derived CDR1 and CDR2 are SGHRS and YFSETQ. V was pared by 5 bases and J by 2 bases, with 9 bases of the junction left unmatched. CDR3 loop: CASSPRGTSGSTYNEQFF. DNA for the CDR3: TGCGCCAGCAGTCCGAGAGGGACTAGCGGGAGTACCTACAATGAGCAGTTCTTC.

This clone was observed a single time. The genes are TRBV2 and TRBJ1-3; the D gene is possibly TRBD1 (5 bases). CDR1 is SNHLY, CDR2 FYNNEI, per germline. The germline V and J ends were trimmed by 7 bases and 0 bases, with 19 bases remaining between them. The CDR3 runs to 17 residues. CDR3 loop: CASTLGGSLYSGNTIYF. For the CDR3, the DNA is TGTGCCAGCACCCTGGGGGGATCTCTGTACTCTGGAAACACCATATATTTT.

The chain is built from TRBV5-1 and TRBJ2-5; 12 bases fit TRBD1. Germline loops: CDR1 SGHRS, CDR2 YFSETQ. There are 15 residues in the CDR3. V gave up 4 bases and J gave up 5 bases; unmatched junction bases: 6. The CDR3 loop reads CASSPGTGGGETQYF. For the CDR3, the DNA is TGCGCCAGCAGCCCCGGGACAGGGGGCGGGGAGACCCAGTACTTC. Based on the CDR3 plus reference TRBV5-1 and TRBJ2-5, the full variable domain is KAGVTQTPRYLIKTRGQQVTLSCSPISGHRSVSWYQQTPGQGLQFLFEYFSETQRNKGNFPGRFSGRQFSNSRSEMNVSTLELGDSALYLCASSPGTGGGETQYFGPGTRLLVL.

This clone was found once. V gene TRBV5-4 combines with J gene TRBJ1-4; D is possibly TRBD1 (5 bases). Between the trimmed V and J ends, which lost 3 bases and 7 bases, there was a span of 13 bases. The germline V gene has CDR1 SGHNT and CDR2 YYREEE (reference sequence). This CDR3 comprises 14 residues. The CDR3 loop reads CASSSPGGSEKLFF. CDR3 bases: TGTGCCAGCAGCTCTCCGGGGGGGAGTGAAAAACTGTTTTTT.